This entry lists 23 T cell receptor beta chains sequenced from one sample in a study of blood T cell repertoires in COVID-19 (dated by TCRdb to 2018 to 2021). Library preparation used the immunoSEQ multiplex PCR assay. In its TCRdb copy, this immuneACCESS table keeps in-frame sequences only and misses some clones. Where compared with another copy, unresolved V genes explain less than half of these, and the others have no known cause. Across this sample there are approximately 200,000 clones, with approximately 88% seen only once. Jointly, the top ten make up about 9.4% of the sample. Sequencing used PBMCs or T cells enriched from blood (not recorded which). These TCRs come from a man aged 18-30 years with acute COVID-19.

The gene calls are TRBV15 and TRBJ1-5; possibly TRBD1 for D (6 bases). This CDR3 is built from 14 residues. CDR1 LNHNV and CDR2 YYDKDF come from the germline V gene (reference sequence). V lost 5 bases, J lost 4 bases, and 12 bases lay in between. The CDR3 region has the DNA TGTGCCACCAGCGGTGAACAGGGTAATCAGCCCCAGCATTTT. Amino acids: CATSGEQGNQPQHF.

This rearrangement joins TRBV19 to TRBJ2-2, with D hard to call. Germline V gives CDR1 LNHDA, CDR2 SQIVND (reference sequence). Between the trimmed V and J ends, which lost 2 bases and 0 bases, there was a span of 7 bases. CDR3 length: 15 residues. This CDR3 is CASSIQNPNTGELFF. The DNA for the CDR3 is TGTGCCAGTAGTATACAGAACCCGAACACCGGGGAGCTGTTTTTT. Complete variable domain (other parts from reference TRBV19 and TRBJ2-2): DGGITQSPKYLFRKEGQNVTLSCEQNLNHDAMYWYRQDPGQGLRLIYYSQIVNDFQKGDIAEGYSVSREKKESFPLTVTSAQKNPTAFYLCASSIQNPNTGELFFGEGSRLTVL.

J is TRBJ1-3 and V is TRBV28, with D unclear. The CDR3 has 14 residues. V dropped 2 bases and J dropped 0 bases, with 5 bases sitting between them. CDR1 is MDHEN, CDR2 SYDVKM, per germline. The CDR3 nucleotides read TGTGCCAGCAGTTTACCGAGCTCTGGAAACACCATATATTTT. Translated: CASSLPSSGNTIYF.

The chain employs TRBV14 and TRBJ2-1; 8 nucleotides match TRBD2. Germline-derived CDR1 and CDR2 are SGHDN and FVKESK. The trim removed 3 bases at V and 7 bases at J, leaving 8 bases unmatched. The CDR3 runs to 15 residues. This CDR3 is CASSQAGGQRNEQFF. As DNA, the CDR3 is TGTGCCAGCAGCCAGGCGGGGGGTCAGAGGAATGAGCAGTTCTTC.

The rearrangement joins TRBV10-2 to TRBJ2-4; 9 bases align to TRBD1. Germline-derived CDR1 and CDR2 are WSHSY and SAAADI. V dropped 8 bases and J dropped 8; count of bases not matched to a gene: 10. The CDR3 sequence is 14 residues long. The CDR3 sequence: CASRRTGGLDIQYF. DNA for the CDR3: TGCGCCAGCCGCAGAACAGGGGGCTTGGACATTCAGTACTTC.

This chain joins TRBV28 and TRBJ2-5; D is perhaps TRBD2 (6 bases). The V gene lost 2 bases and the J gene lost 2 bases, with 12 bases spanning the gap. Germline lookup yields CDR1 MDHEN and CDR2 SYDVKM. The CDR3 consists of 15 residues. Here the CDR3 DNA reads TGTGCCAGCAGTTTAGCTAGCGCAGGACAAGAGACCCAGTACTTC. Its protein product is CASSLASAGQETQYF.

V and J are TRBV19 and TRBJ2-3; tentative D call: TRBD2 (5 bases). Germline V lookup: CDR1 LNHDA, CDR2 SQIVND (reference sequence). CDR3 length equals 15 residues. V lost 3 bases and J 9 bases, leaving 19 bases between the germline ends. This chain's CDR3 is CASSMRAGPRRTQYF. The CDR3 nucleotides are TGTGCCAGTAGTATGAGGGCGGGCCCCAGACGGACGCAGTATTTT.

The chain links TRBV4-1 to TRBJ1-4, with 9 nucleotides matching TRBD1. Germline V gene data show CDR1 as MGHRA and CDR2 as YSYEKL. CDR3 length: 17 amino acids. Losses at the gene ends were 3 bases for V and 8 bases for J; bases not matched to a gene: 13. Here the CDR3 DNA reads TGCGCCAGCAGCCATACCCCGGGACAGGGACCGGAGGAAAAACTGTTTTTT. Translated: CASSHTPGQGPEEKLFF.

The chain carries TRBV7-3 and TRBJ1-4; 7 nucleotides line up with TRBD1. V shed 4 bases, J shed 0 bases, and the junction held 2 bases outside the gene matches. The CDR3 runs 15 residues. The germline V gene encodes CDR1 SGHTA and CDR2 FQGTGA. CDR3 in DNA: TGTGCCAGCAGCTCAACAGGGGCAACTAATGAAAAACTGTTTTTT. Protein sequence: CASSSTGATNEKLFF.

The CDR3 DNA reads TGTGCCAGCAGTATTCCTACAGCGAACACTGAAGCTTTCTTT. Translating gives CASSIPTANTEAFF. The chain joins TRBV28 to TRBJ1-1; D gene uncertain. CDR1 MDHEN and CDR2 SYDVKM come from the germline V gene. The CDR3 sequence is 14 residues long. V was pared by 5 bases and J by 1 base, with 11 bases between.

The CDR3 sequence: CASSLQGISYEQYF. In nucleotides, the CDR3 is TGTGCCAGCAGCTTACAGGGGATTTCCTACGAGCAGTACTTC. This chain links TRBV5-4 with TRBJ2-7; the match to TRBD1 covers 7 bases. This CDR3 has 14 residues. The junction had 3 bases not matched to a gene; V was cut back by 2 bases and J by 1 base. Germline V gene data show CDR1 as SGHNT and CDR2 as YYREEE (reference sequence). Complete variable domain (other parts from reference TRBV5-4 and TRBJ2-7): ETGVTQSPTHLIKTRGQQVTLRCSSQSGHNTVSWYQQALGQGPQFIFQYYREEENGRGNFPPRFSGLQFPNYSSELNVNALELDDSALYLCASSLQGISYEQYFGPGTRLTVT.

This chain uses TRBV18 with TRBJ2-3, with a tentative D call TRBD1 (5 bases). This CDR3 comprises 13 residues. The germline V gene encodes CDR1 KGHSH and CDR2 LQKENI. V lost 5 bases and J 4 bases, leaving 10 bases between the germline ends. CDR3 in amino acids: CASSGRAADTQYF. Written as DNA, the CDR3 is TGTGCCAGCTCAGGCAGGGCAGCAGATACGCAGTATTTT. Using reference TRBV18 and TRBJ2-3 for the parts outside the CDR3, the full variable domain is NAGVMQNPRHLVRRRGQEARLRCSPMKGHSHVYWYRQLPEEGLKFMVYLQKENIIDESGMPKERFSAEFPKEGPSILRIQQVVRGDSAAYFCASSGRAADTQYFGPGTRLTVL.

This clone was counted between two and nine times. For the CDR3, the DNA is TGCAGTGCTAGTCCAGGGGGCGCAGGGCAGCCCCAGCATTTT. Translation gives CSASPGGAGQPQHF. This sequence joins TRBV20-1 and TRBJ1-5; TRBD1 aligns across 8 bases. Germline loops: CDR1 DFQATT, CDR2 SNEGSKA (reference sequence). V trimming: 3 bases; J trimming: 7 bases; junction bases outside the gene matches: 8. This CDR3 spans 14 amino acids.

This chain joins TRBV15 and TRBJ2-5; no definite D call. The CDR3 extends over 14 amino acids. Trimming shortened V by 1 base and J by 1 base, and 7 bases separated the two germline ends. Germline V gene data show CDR1 as LNHNV and CDR2 as YYDKDF (reference sequence). The CDR3 reads CATSRVQFQETQYF. The CDR3 DNA follows: TGTGCCACCAGCAGAGTTCAATTCCAAGAGACCCAGTACTTC.

In this sample, this clone turned up once. The chain carries TRBV24-1 and TRBJ2-3, with TRBD2 matching over 10 bases. CDR1 and CDR2 (germline): KGHDR, SFDVKD. The CDR3 contains 16 residues. After removal of 3 bases from V and 1 base from J, the junction contained 3 bases not matched to a gene. The CDR3 is CATSDPAGGGTDTQYF. The CDR3 DNA follows: TGTGCCACCAGTGATCCAGCGGGAGGGGGCACAGATACGCAGTATTTT.

The chain combines TRBV19 with TRBJ2-5; possibly TRBD2 for D (5 bases). Trimming took off 3 bases at V and 4 bases at J, with 12 bases between the two ends. This CDR3 has 14 residues. Germline CDR1 and CDR2: LNHDA and SQIVND (reference sequence). The CDR3 DNA reads TGTGCCAGTAGTATGACTATGTCAGGAGAGACCCAGTACTTC. This gives the protein CASSMTMSGETQYF.

The chain links TRBV6-1 to TRBJ2-1, with D perhaps TRBD2 (5 bases). Germline values: CDR1 MNHNS, CDR2 SASEGT. V lost 3 bases and J lost 9, with 12 bases in between. This CDR3 spans 13 amino acids. CDR3 bases: TGTGCCAGCAGTGAGCTGGGAAGCGGTGAGCAGTTCTTC. Residues: CASSELGSGEQFF.

The gene calls are TRBV10-3 and TRBJ1-3, with D unclear. V was trimmed by 4 bases and J by 3 bases, leaving 7 bases between them. This CDR3 is built from 13 residues. Germline V lookup: CDR1 ENHRY, CDR2 SYGVKD. In nucleotides, the CDR3 is TGTGCCATCAGTGCGACGGGTGGAAACACCATATATTTT. This gives the protein CAISATGGNTIYF.

The chain has TRBV19 and TRBJ2-1, with TRBD2 identical over 8 bases. Germline CDR1 and CDR2: LNHDA and SQIVND (reference sequence). Trimming removed 2 bases from V and 5 bases from J; junction bases left unmatched: 11. CDR3 length: 17 residues. CDR3 in amino acids: CASSILSGTYRHNEQFF. The CDR3 bases are TGTGCCAGTAGTATACTTAGCGGGACATACCGACACAATGAGCAGTTCTTC.

This clone was detected once. The rearrangement uses TRBV27 and TRBJ2-5; 10 bases agree with TRBD2. The CDR3 sequence is 15 residues long. Trimming at V came to 5 bases and at J to 5 bases, leaving 8 bases not matched to a gene. Germline V gene sequence: CDR1 MNHEY, CDR2 SMNVEV (reference sequence). This chain's CDR3 is CASSPSGRGWETQYF. The CDR3 nucleotides are TGTGCCAGCAGTCCGAGCGGGAGGGGATGGGAGACCCAGTACTTC.

This sequence joins TRBV3-1 (or the pseudogene TRBV3-2) and TRBJ2-7; D is ambiguous. The CDR3 contains 13 residues. V was shortened by 1 base and J by 10 bases, with 14 bases between the two germline ends. CDR1 is LGHDT and CDR2 is YNNKEL in the germline V gene (reference sequence). In DNA form, the CDR3 reads TGTGCCAGCAGCCAAGGTACTATCCTCGACCAGTACTTC. This encodes CASSQGTILDQYF.

The chain recombines TRBV12-3 or TRBV12-4 with TRBJ2-1, with D tentatively TRBD1 (6 bases). This CDR3 region has 13 residues. The ends were cut back, 6 bases at V and 6 bases at J, with 12 bases in the middle. CDR3 in DNA: TGTGCCAGCAGCCCGACAGGAGGCAATGAGCAGTTCTTC. Protein: CASSPTGGNEQFF.

The chain has TRBV24-1 and TRBJ2-5; TRBD2 is a possible D gene (7 bases). The V and J ends lost 3 bases and 4 bases respectively, with 17 bases between them. CDR1 is KGHDR and CDR2 is SFDVKD in the germline V gene. This CDR3 spans 16 amino acids. The CDR3 DNA reads as TGTGCCACCAGTGATGCCGGCCAGGGAGGGGGAGAGACCCAGTACTTC. Translated, it gives CATSDAGQGGGETQYF.